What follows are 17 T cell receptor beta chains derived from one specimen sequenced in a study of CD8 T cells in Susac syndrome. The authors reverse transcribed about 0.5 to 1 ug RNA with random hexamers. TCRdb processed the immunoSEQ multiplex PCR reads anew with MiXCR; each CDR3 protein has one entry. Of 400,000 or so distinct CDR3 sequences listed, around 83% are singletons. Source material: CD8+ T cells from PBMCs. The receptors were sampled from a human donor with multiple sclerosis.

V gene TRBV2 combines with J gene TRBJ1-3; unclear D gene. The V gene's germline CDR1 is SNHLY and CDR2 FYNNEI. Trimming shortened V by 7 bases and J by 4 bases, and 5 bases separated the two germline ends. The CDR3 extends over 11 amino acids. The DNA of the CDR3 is TGTGCCAGCATCGGCGGAAACACCATATATTTT. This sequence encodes CASIGGNTIYF.

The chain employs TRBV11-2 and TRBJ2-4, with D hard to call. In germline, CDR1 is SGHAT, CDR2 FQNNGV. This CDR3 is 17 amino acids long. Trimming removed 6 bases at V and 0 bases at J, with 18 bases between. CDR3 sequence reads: CASSSNWENVAKNIQYF. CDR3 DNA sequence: TGTGCCAGCAGTTCAAACTGGGAAAATGTAGCCAAAAACATTCAGTACTTC.

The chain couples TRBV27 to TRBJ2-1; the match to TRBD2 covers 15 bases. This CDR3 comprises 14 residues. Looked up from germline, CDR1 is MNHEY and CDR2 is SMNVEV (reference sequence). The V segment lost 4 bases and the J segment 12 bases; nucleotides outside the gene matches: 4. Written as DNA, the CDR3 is TGTGCCAGCAGTTGGACTAGCGGGGGGGATTGGCAGTTCTTC. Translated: CASSWTSGGDWQFF.

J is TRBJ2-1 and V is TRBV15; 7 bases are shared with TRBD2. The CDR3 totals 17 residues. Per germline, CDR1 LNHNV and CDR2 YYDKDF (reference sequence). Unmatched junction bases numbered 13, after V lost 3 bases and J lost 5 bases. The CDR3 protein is CATSRDRSGVFDNEQFF. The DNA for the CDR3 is TGTGCCACCAGCAGGGATAGGAGCGGGGTGTTCGACAATGAGCAGTTCTTC.

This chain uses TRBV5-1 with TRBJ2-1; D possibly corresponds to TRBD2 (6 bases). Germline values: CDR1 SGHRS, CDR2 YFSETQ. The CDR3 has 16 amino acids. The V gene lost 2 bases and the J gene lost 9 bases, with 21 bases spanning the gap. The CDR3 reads CASSLWDGSHDTEQFF. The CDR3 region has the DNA TGCGCCAGCAGCTTATGGGACGGGAGTCACGACACTGAGCAGTTCTTC.

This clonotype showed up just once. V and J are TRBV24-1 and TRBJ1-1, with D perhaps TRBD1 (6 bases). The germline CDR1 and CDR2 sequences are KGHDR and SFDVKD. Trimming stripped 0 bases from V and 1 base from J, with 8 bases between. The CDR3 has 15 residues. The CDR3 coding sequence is TGTGCCACCAGTGATTTGGGACAGCGGAACACTGAAGCTTTCTTT. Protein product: CATSDLGQRNTEAFF.

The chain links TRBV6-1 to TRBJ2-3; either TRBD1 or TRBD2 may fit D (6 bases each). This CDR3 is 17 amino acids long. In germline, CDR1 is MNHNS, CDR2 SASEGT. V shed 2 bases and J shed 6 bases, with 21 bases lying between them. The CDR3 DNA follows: TGTGCCAGCAGTGAATTCGAGGGGGGCCACCCAGCCGATACGCAGTATTTT. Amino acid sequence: CASSEFEGGHPADTQYF.

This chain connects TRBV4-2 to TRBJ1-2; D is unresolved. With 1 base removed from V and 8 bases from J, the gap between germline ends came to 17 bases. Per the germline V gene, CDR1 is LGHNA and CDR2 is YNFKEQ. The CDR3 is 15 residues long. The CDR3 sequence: CASSQGGPRLEGYTF. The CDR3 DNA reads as TGTGCCAGCAGCCAAGGGGGTCCCCGGTTGGAGGGCTACACCTTC.

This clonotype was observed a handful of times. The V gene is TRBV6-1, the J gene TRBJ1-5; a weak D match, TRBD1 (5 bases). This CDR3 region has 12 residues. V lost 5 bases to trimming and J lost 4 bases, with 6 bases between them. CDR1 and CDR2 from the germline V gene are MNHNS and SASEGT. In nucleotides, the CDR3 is TGTGCCAGCAGTTGGGGGAATCAGCCCCAGCATTTT. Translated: CASSWGNQPQHF.

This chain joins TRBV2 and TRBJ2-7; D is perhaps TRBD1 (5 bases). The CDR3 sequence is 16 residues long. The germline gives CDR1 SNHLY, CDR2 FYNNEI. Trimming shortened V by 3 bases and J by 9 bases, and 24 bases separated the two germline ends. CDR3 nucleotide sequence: TGTGCCAGCAGTGAGAGTGGGGCAGCTTACGATGTCGGGCAGTACTTC. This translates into CASSESGAAYDVGQYF.

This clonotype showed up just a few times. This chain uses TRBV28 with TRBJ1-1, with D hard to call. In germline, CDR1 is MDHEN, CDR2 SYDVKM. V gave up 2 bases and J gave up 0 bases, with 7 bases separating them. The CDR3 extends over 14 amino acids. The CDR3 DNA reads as TGTGCCAGCAGTTTAGGGGAGATGAACACTGAAGCTTTCTTT. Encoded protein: CASSLGEMNTEAFF.

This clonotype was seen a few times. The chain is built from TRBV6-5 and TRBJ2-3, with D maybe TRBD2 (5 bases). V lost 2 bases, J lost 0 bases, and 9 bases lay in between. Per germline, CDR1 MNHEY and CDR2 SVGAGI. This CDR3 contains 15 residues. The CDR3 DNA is TGTGCCAGCAGTTACGGAGGAGTTAGCACAGATACGCAGTATTTT. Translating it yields CASSYGGVSTDTQYF.

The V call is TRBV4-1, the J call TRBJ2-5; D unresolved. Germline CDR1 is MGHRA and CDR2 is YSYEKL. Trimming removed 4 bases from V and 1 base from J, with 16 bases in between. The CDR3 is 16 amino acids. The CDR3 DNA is TGCGCCAGCAGCCCGGTTGAGGAGACCTTCCAAGAGACCCAGTACTTC. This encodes CASSPVEETFQETQYF.

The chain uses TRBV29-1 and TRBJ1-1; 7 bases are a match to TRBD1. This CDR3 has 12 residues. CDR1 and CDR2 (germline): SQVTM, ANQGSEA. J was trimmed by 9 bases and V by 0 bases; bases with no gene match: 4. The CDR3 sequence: CSVEDVTGKAFF. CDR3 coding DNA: TGCAGCGTTGAAGATGTGACAGGGAAAGCTTTCTTT. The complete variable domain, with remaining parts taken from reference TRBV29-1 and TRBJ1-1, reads SAVISQKPSRDICQRGTSLTIQCQVDSQVTMMFWYRQQPGQSLTLIATANQGSEATYESGFVIDKFPISRPNLTFSTLTVSNMSPEDSSIYLCSVEDVTGKAFFGQGTRLTVV.

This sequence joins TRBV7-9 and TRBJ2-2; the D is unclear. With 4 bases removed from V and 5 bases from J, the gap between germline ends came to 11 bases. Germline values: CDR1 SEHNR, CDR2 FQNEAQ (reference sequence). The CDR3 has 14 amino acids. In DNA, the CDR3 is TGTGCCAGCAGCTCCCGACGGAAGACCGGGGAGCTGTTTTTT. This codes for CASSSRRKTGELFF.

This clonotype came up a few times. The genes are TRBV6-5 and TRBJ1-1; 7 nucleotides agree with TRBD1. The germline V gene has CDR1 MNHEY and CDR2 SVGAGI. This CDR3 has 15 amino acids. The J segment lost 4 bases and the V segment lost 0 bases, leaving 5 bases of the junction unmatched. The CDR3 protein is CASSYSPGGGTEAFF. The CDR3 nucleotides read TGTGCCAGCAGTTACTCCCCAGGGGGGGGCACTGAAGCTTTCTTT.

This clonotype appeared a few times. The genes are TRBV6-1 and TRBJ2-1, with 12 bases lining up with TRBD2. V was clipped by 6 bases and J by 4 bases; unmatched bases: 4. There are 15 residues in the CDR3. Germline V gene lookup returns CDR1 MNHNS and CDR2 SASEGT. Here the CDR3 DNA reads TGTGCCAGCAGACGGGGACTAGCGGGTTACAATGAGCAGTTCTTC. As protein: CASRRGLAGYNEQFF.